This T cell receptor (beta chain) was profiled in a study of control samples from healthy donors and cancer patients. Data came from immunoSEQ multiplex PCR; TCRdb stores just in-frame clones and leaves some out. The sample lists around 140,000 clones, approximately 93% occurring once. The sequenced sample consisted of blood. This TCR came from a man younger than 30 in good health.

CDR3 amino acids: CATSVGTSGYEQYF. CDR3 sequence (DNA): TGTGCCACCAGTGTGGGGACTAGCGGCTACGAGCAGTACTTC. V gene TRBV24-1 combines with J gene TRBJ2-7; 11 bases fit TRBD2. The CDR3 sequence is 14 residues long. The V gene end was trimmed by 5 bases and the J gene end by 3 bases; junction bases not matched to a gene: 2. Germline lookup yields CDR1 KGHDR and CDR2 SFDVKD.